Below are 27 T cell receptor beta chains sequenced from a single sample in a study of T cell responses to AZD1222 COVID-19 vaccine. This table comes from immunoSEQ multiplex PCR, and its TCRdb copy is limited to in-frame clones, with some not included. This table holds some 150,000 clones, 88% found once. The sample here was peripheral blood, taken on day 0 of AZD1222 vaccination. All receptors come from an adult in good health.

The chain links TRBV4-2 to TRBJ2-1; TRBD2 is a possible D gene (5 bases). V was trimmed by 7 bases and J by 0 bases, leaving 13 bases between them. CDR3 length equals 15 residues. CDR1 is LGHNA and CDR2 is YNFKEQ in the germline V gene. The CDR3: CASNFGEASYNEQFF. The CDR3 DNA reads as TGTGCCAGCAACTTCGGGGAAGCCTCCTACAATGAGCAGTTCTTC.

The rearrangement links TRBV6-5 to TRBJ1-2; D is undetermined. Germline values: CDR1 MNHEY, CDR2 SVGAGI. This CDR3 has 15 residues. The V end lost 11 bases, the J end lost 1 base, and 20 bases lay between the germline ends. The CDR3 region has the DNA TGTGCCGCCCGGGAGGGCCCCAACTTTAACTATGGCTACACCTTC. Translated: CAAREGPNFNYGYTF.

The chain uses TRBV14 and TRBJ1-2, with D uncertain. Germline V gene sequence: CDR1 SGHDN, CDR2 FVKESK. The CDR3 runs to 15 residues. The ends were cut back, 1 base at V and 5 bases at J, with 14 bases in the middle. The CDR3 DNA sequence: TGTGCCAGCAGCCAAGTCTCGACGGGCCCATATGGCTACACCTTC. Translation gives CASSQVSTGPYGYTF.

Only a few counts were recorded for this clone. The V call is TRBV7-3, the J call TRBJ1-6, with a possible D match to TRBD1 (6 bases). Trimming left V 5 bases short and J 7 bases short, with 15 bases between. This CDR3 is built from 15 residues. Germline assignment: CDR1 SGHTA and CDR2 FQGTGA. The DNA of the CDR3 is TGTGCCAGCAGCGAACAGGGACCCCCGAATTCACCCCTCCACTTT. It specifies CASSEQGPPNSPLHF. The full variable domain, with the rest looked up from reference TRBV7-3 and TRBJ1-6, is GAGVSQTPSNKVTEKGKYVELRCDPISGHTALYWYRQSLGQGPEFLIYFQGTGAADDSGLPNDRFFAVRPEGSVSTLKIQRTERGDSAVYLCASSEQGPPNSPLHFGNGTRLTVT.

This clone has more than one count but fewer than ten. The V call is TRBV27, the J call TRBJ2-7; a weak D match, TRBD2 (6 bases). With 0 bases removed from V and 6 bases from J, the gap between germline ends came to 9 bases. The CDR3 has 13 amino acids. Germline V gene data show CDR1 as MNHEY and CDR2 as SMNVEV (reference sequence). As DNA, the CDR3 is TGTGCCAGCAGTTTATCGGGGAGGTTCGAGCAGTACTTC. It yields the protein CASSLSGRFEQYF.

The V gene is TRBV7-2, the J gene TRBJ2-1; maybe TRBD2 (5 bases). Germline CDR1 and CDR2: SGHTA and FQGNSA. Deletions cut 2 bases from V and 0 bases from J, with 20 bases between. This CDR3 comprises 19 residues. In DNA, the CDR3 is TGTGCCAGCAGCTTATCTACTTTGAGGGTAGCCCTCTCCTACAATGAGCAGTTCTTC. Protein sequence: CASSLSTLRVALSYNEQFF.

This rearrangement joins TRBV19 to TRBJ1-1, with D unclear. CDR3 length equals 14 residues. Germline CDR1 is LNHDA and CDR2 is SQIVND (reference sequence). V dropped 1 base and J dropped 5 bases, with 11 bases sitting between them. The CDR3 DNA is TGTGCCAGTAGTATAGGACGCATGGCGACTGAAGCTTTCTTT. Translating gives CASSIGRMATEAFF.

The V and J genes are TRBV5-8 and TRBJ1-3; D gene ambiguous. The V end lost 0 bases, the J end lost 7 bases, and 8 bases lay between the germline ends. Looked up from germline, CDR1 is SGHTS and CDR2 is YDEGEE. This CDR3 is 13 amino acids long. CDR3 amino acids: CASSLERSNTIYF. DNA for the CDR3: TGTGCCAGCAGCTTGGAGAGAAGTAACACCATATATTTT.

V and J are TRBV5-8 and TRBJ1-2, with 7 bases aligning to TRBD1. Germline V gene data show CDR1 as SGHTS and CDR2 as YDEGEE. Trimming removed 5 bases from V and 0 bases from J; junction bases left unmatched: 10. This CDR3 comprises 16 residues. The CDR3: CASSRRGTAANYGYTF. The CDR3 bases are TGTGCCAGCAGTAGACGCGGGACAGCCGCTAACTATGGCTACACCTTC. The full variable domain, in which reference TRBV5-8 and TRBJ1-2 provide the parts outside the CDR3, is EAGVTQSPTHLIKTRGQQATLRCSPISGHTSVYWYQQALGLGLQFLLWYDEGEERNRGNFPPRFSGRQFPNYSSELNVNALELEDSALYLCASSRRGTAANYGYTFGSGTRLTVV.

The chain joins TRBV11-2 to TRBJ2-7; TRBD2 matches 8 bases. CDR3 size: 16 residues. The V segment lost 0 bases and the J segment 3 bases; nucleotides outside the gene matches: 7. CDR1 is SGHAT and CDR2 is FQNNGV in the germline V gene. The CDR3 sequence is CASSLEGDAGGYEQYF. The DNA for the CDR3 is TGTGCCAGCAGCTTAGAAGGGGATGCGGGAGGCTACGAGCAGTACTTC.

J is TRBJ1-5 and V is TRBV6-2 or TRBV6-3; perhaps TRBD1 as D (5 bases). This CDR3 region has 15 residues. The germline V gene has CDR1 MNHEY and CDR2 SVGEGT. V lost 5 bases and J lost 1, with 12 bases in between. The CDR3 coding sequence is TGTGCCAGCAGTGAGGGGTTCGGGAGCAATCAGCCCCAGCATTTT. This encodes CASSEGFGSNQPQHF.

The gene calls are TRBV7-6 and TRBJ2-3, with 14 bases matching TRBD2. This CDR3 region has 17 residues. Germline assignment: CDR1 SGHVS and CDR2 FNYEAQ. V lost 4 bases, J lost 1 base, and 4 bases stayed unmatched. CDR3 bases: TGTGCCAGCAGCTCGAGACTAGCGGGAGGGGGCACAGATACGCAGTATTTT. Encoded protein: CASSSRLAGGGTDTQYF.

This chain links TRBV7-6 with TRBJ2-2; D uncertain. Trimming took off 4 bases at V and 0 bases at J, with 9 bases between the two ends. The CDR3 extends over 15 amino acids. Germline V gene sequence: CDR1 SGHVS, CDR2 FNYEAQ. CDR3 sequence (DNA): TGTGCCAGCAGCTCCCCGGCCTCGAACACCGGGGAGCTGTTTTTT. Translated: CASSSPASNTGELFF.

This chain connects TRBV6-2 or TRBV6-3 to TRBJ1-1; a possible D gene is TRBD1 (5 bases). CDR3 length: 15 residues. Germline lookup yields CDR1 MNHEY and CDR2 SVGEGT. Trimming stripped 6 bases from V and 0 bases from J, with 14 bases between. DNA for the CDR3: TGTGCCAGCAGCCGACCGGGACGGCTGAACACTGAAGCTTTCTTT. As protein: CASSRPGRLNTEAFF.

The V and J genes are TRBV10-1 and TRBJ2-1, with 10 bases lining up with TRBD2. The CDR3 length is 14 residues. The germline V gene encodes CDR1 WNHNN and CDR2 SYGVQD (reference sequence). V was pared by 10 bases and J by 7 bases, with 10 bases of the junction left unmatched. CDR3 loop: CAILGLATKNEQFF. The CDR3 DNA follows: TGCGCCATTTTGGGACTAGCGACTAAAAATGAGCAGTTCTTC.

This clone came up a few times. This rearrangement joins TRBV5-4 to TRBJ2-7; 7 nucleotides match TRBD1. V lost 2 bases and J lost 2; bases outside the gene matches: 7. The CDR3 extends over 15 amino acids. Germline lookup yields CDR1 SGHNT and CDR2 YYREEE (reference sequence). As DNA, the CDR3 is TGTGCCAGCAGCTTACAGGGGTGGGCGGCCTACGAGCAGTACTTC. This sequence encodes CASSLQGWAAYEQYF.

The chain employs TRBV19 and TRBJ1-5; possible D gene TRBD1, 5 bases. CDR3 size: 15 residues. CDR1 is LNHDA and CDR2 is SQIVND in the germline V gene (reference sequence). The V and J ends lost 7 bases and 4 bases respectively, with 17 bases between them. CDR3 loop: CASNSELGVNQPQHF. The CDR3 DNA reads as TGTGCCAGTAACTCAGAGTTGGGGGTAAATCAGCCCCAGCATTTT.

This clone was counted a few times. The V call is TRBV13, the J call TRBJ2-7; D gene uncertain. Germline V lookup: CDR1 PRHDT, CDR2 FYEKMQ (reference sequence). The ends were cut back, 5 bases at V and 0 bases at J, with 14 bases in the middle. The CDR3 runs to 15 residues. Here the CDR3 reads CASSPEGWSSYEQYF. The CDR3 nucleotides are TGTGCCAGCAGCCCAGAAGGATGGAGCTCCTACGAGCAGTACTTC.

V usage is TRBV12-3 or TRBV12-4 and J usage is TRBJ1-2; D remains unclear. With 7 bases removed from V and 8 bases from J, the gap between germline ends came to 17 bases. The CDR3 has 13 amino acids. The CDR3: CASTLGRAGGYTF. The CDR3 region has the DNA TGTGCCAGCACCCTCGGGAGGGCAGGAGGCTACACCTTC.

The DNA of the CDR3 is TGTGCCAGCAGCTTATGGGGGGGAGTAGATACGCAGTATTTT. This translates into CASSLWGGVDTQYF. The chain has TRBV11-2 and TRBJ2-3; 7 nucleotides match TRBD2. In germline, CDR1 is SGHAT, CDR2 FQNNGV. With V trimmed by 2 bases and J by 5 bases, 4 bases remained unmatched. The CDR3 sequence is 14 residues long.

The DNA for the CDR3 is TGTGCCAGCAGGGGAAGGCCTTATAGCAATCAGCCCCAGCATTTT. It yields the protein CASRGRPYSNQPQHF. The chain has TRBV6-5 and TRBJ1-5; D is unresolved. Germline assignment: CDR1 MNHEY and CDR2 SVGAGI. The CDR3 has 15 residues. Trimming removed 6 bases at V and 0 bases at J, with 12 bases between.

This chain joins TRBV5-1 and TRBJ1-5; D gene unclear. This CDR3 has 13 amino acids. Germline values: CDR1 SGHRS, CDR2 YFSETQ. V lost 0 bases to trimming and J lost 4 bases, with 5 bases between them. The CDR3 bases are TGCGCCAGCAGCTTGGACCGAAATCAGCCCCAGCATTTT. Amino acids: CASSLDRNQPQHF.

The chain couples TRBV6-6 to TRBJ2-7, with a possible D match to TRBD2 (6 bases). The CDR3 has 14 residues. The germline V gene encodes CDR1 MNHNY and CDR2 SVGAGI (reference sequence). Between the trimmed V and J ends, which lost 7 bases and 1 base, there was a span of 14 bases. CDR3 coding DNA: TGTGCCAGCAAAGGCGGGACCGCATCCTACGAGCAGTACTTC. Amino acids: CASKGGTASYEQYF.

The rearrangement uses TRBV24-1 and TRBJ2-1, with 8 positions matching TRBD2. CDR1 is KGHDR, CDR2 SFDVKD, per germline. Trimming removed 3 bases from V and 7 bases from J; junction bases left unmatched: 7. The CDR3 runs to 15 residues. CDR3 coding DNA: TGTGCCACCAGTGATCGGCGGGAGGCCGTTAATGAGCAGTTCTTC. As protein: CATSDRREAVNEQFF.

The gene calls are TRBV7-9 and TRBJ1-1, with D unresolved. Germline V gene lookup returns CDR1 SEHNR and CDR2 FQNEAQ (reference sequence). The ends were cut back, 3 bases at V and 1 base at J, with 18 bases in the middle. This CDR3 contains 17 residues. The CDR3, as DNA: TGTGCCAGCAGCTTGTCGGGCTCGACGGATGGGAACACTGAAGCTTTCTTT. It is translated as CASSLSGSTDGNTEAFF.

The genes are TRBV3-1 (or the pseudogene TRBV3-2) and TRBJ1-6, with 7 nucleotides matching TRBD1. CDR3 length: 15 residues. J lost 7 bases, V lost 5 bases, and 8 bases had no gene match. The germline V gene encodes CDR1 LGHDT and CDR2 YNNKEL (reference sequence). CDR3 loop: CASSGRQGLNSPLHF. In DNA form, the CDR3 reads TGTGCCAGCAGCGGTCGACAGGGACTAAATTCACCCCTCCACTTT.

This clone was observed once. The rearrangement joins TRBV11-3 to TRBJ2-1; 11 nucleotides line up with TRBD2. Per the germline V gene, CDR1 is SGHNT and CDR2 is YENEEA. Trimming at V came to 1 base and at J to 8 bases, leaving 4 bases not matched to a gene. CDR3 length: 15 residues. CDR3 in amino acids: CASSLATSGGYEQFF. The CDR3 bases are TGTGCCAGCAGCTTAGCCACTAGCGGGGGCTATGAGCAGTTCTTC.